This T cell receptor beta chain was sequenced during a study of PD-1 blockade in classical Hodgkin lymphoma. Profiling relied on immunoSEQ multiplex PCR, and the TCRdb table lists in-frame clones only, not all of them. Among some 39,000 clones listed, about nine tenths were seen once. Notes on the study in general: Reasons behind the repertoire differences stay unclear, perhaps disease activity or earlier therapy.

Per the germline V gene, CDR1 is MNHNY and CDR2 is SVGAGI (reference sequence). V was shortened by 7 bases and J by 5 bases, with 9 bases between the two germline ends. This CDR3 has 12 amino acids. As for this clone: What it binds is not known.

In every patient, relapse followed autologous stem cell transplantation, while exposure to brentuximab vedotin differed. Best outcomes ranged across complete response, partial response and progressive disease. The receptor comes from a human donor with classical Hodgkin lymphoma. V usage is TRBV6-6 and J usage is TRBJ1-5; D is ambiguous. The sequencing here drew on peripheral blood mononuclear cells (PBMCs), taken at baseline. The CDR3 here is CASKNGDQPQHF. For the CDR3, the DNA is TGTGCCAGCAAGAACGGCGATCAGCCCCAGCATTTT.